Sequencing of this T cell receptor beta chain was carried out in a study of T-cell reconstitution after alpha-beta-depleted transplantation in children. TCRbeta library preparation incorporated unique molecular identifiers. TCRdb ran MiXCR on the PCR reads and lists one entry per CDR3 protein. The repertoire holds about 210,000 distinct CDR3 sequences, with roughly 18% as singletons. Regarding the study as a whole: T-cell counts and diversity were attributed mostly to newly produced T cells one year after transplant.

A word on this clonotype: Its antigen is unidentified. A read error is likely, as this CDR3 ends without the conserved phenylalanine or tryptophan.

Germline V gene sequence: CDR1 MNHNS, CDR2 SASEGT. The germline V and J ends were trimmed by 6 bases and 0 bases, with 14 bases remaining between them. The CDR3 sequence is 15 residues long. The sequence came from a male patient under 10 years old who had a stem cell transplant for acute lymphoblastic leukemia, so the T cells may come from the graft donor. Sample: PBMCs, mostly from graft donor cells, taken 360 days after TCRalphabeta/CD19-depleted stem cell transplant. V usage is TRBV6-1 and J usage is TRBJ1-1; D remains ambiguous. CDR3 sequence: CASRTAGVMNTEAFY. The CDR3 DNA sequence: TGTGCCAGCAGAACAGCGGGAGTAATGAACACTGAAGCTTTCTAT.